This T cell receptor beta chain stems from a study of cytomegalovirus exposure and HLA in healthy donors. The CDR3 covers 16 residues. The ends lost 6 bases at V and 1 base at J; junction bases unmatched: 10. Germline-derived CDR1 and CDR2 are LNHDA and SQIVND (reference sequence). Primers: 60 Vbeta forward and 13 Jbeta reverse. Profiled with immunoSEQ multiplex PCR; TCRdb holds only in-frame clones, not every one. Here the sample spans around 170,000 clones, roughly 80% being singletons. The receptor's source is a boy younger than 10 in good health and CMV-seronegative. The chain recombines TRBV19 with TRBJ2-7, with 9 bases identical to TRBD1. Specimen: PBMCs. The CDR3 bases are TGTGCCAGTAGCCCTAGTATAGGGACAGGGTCCTACGAGCAGTACTTC. As protein: CASSPSIGTGSYEQYF. Full variable domain (remainder filled in from reference TRBV19 and TRBJ2-7): DGGITQSPKYLFRKEGQNVTLSCEQNLNHDAMYWYRQDPGQGLRLIYYSQIVNDFQKGDIAEGYSVSREKKESFPLTVTSAQKNPTAFYLCASSPSIGTGSYEQYFGPGTRLTVT.